A single sample is the source of the 14 T cell receptor beta chains below, sequenced in a study of CD8 T cells in ankylosing spondylitis. One entry per CDR3 protein results from TCRdb running MiXCR on the 5' RACE reads. The sample has roughly 280,000 distinct CDR3 sequences, around 18% seen once. Sequencing used blood, either unsorted or a sorted T cell fraction (not recorded which). All receptors come from a male donor with ankylosing spondylitis or in good health (not recorded which).

This chain connects TRBV19 to TRBJ1-5; D may be TRBD1 (5 bases). The CDR3 has 16 residues. Trimming took off 3 bases at V and 5 bases at J, with 17 bases between the two ends. The germline V gene encodes CDR1 LNHDA and CDR2 SQIVND (reference sequence). CDR3: CASSMTLIRDHQPQHF. In DNA, the CDR3 is TGTGCCAGTAGTATGACATTAATAAGGGACCATCAGCCCCAGCATTTT.

This clonotype came up a few times. This chain connects TRBV5-1 to TRBJ2-3; 10 bases are shared with TRBD2. V gave up 1 base and J gave up 5 bases; unmatched junction bases: 7. CDR3 size: 16 residues. Germline CDR1 SGHRS, CDR2 YFSETQ. CDR3 nucleotides: TGCGCCAGCAGCTTGACACCTAGCGGGAGAGGAGATACGCAGTATTTT. Amino acid sequence: CASSLTPSGRGDTQYF.

The chain combines TRBV7-3 with TRBJ2-1; TRBD2 is a possible D gene (6 bases). V lost 2 bases, J lost 2 bases, and 10 bases lay in between. Germline V lookup: CDR1 SGHTA, CDR2 FQGTGA. The CDR3 runs 15 residues. CDR3 sequence (DNA): TGTGCCAGCAGCTTAGGCGGGATCACCTACAATGAGCAGTTCTTC. This translates into CASSLGGITYNEQFF.

V and J are TRBV30 and TRBJ1-4; no definite D call. Trimming removed 3 bases from V and 8 bases from J, with 16 bases in between. Looked up from germline, CDR1 is GTSNPN and CDR2 is SVGIG (reference sequence). The CDR3 consists of 14 residues. DNA for the CDR3: TGTGCCTGGAGGGACTTCGACGTAGCAGAAAAACTGTTTTTT. It translates to CAWRDFDVAEKLFF.

This clonotype has more than one count but fewer than ten. The V call is TRBV9, the J call TRBJ2-7; 9 bases match TRBD2. Germline V gene sequence: CDR1 SGDLS, CDR2 YYNGEE. V lost 0 bases, J lost 2 bases, and 3 bases stayed unmatched. The length of the CDR3 is 15 residues. The CDR3 region has the DNA TGTGCCAGCAGCGTAGTTAGCGGGAGAACCTACGAGCAGTACGTC. This gives the protein CASSVVSGRTYEQYV.

This clonotype appeared a few times. The chain has TRBV5-1 and TRBJ2-1, with 11 bases that match TRBD2. From germline, CDR1 is SGHRS and CDR2 YFSETQ. V was clipped by 0 bases and J by 4 bases; unmatched bases: 6. This CDR3 contains 17 residues. CDR3 sequence (DNA): TGCGCCAGCAGCTTGGAGGGTAGCGGGAGGGGTTACAATGAGCAGTTCTTC. This codes for CASSLEGSGRGYNEQFF.

This clonotype has at least ten counts. CDR3 nucleotide sequence: TGTGCCAGCAGTTTGGGGAGGGAGGGGAACACTGAAGCTTTCTTT. Residues: CASSLGREGNTEAFF. The V and J genes are TRBV27 and TRBJ1-1; no reliable D call. This CDR3 is 15 amino acids long. Trimming stripped 3 bases from V and 1 base from J, with 12 bases between. The germline CDR1 and CDR2 sequences are MNHEY and SMNVEV (reference sequence).

This clonotype was observed at least ten times. The chain recombines TRBV7-6 with TRBJ2-1, with 11 bases identical to TRBD1. The length of the CDR3 is 16 residues. V lost 0 bases to trimming and J lost 6 bases; unmatched junction nucleotides: 4. From germline, CDR1 is SGHVS and CDR2 FNYEAQ. In DNA, the CDR3 is TGTGCCAGCAGCTTAGCTATCGGGACAGGGGGCAATGAGCAGTTCTTC. This codes for CASSLAIGTGGNEQFF.

This clonotype was found many times. The chain employs TRBV19 and TRBJ1-4; 10 nucleotides line up with TRBD1. CDR1 LNHDA and CDR2 SQIVND come from the germline V gene (reference sequence). This CDR3 comprises 14 residues. V shed 4 bases, J shed 7 bases, and the junction held 3 bases outside the gene matches. As DNA, the CDR3 is TGTGCCAGTAGTACCGGGACAGGGGTTGAAAAACTGTTTTTT. Protein: CASSTGTGVEKLFF.

This clonotype has at least ten counts. V is TRBV20-1 and J is TRBJ1-5, with D uncertain. This CDR3 has 13 residues. Germline lookup yields CDR1 DFQATT and CDR2 SNEGSKA (reference sequence). Trimming removed 6 bases from V and 3 bases from J, with 12 bases in between. CDR3 in amino acids: CSARMTANQPQHF. The DNA of the CDR3 is TGCAGTGCGCGGATGACGGCCAATCAGCCCCAGCATTTT.

Only a few counts were recorded for this clonotype. The chain links TRBV11-2 to TRBJ2-3; D is undetermined. This CDR3 comprises 15 residues. CDR1 SGHAT and CDR2 FQNNGV come from the germline V gene. Trimming took 5 bases from V and 2 from J, leaving 14 bases between them. CDR3 coding DNA: TGTGCCAGCAGCCGAAACGGCGGACCCACAGATACGCAGTATTTT. It encodes CASSRNGGPTDTQYF.

V gene TRBV5-5 combines with J gene TRBJ2-1; a weak D match, TRBD1 (6 bases). CDR3 size: 14 residues. Trimming stripped 2 bases from V and 5 bases from J, with 11 bases between. Germline lookup yields CDR1 SGHKS and CDR2 YYEKEE (reference sequence). CDR3 loop: CASSFFNRDNEQFF. In DNA, the CDR3 is TGTGCCAGCAGCTTCTTCAACAGGGACAATGAGCAGTTCTTC. Full variable domain (rest looked up from reference TRBV5-5 and TRBJ2-1): DAGVTQSPTHLIKTRGQQVTLRCSPISGHKSVSWYQQVLGQGPQFIFQYYEKEERGRGNFPDRFSARQFPNYSSELNVNALLLGDSALYLCASSFFNRDNEQFFGPGTRLTVL.

The chain couples TRBV10-3 to TRBJ1-1; 7 nucleotides align to TRBD1. Germline V CDR1 and CDR2: ENHRY, SYGVKD. Unmatched junction bases numbered 7, after V lost 6 bases and J lost 3 bases. CDR3 length: 14 amino acids. The DNA of the CDR3 is TGTGCCATCAGGAGGACAGGAGGGGACACTGAAGCTTTCTTT. This translates into CAIRRTGGDTEAFF.

The chain is built from TRBV2 and TRBJ2-5; 10 bases agree with TRBD2. The CDR3 has 15 amino acids. The V gene's germline CDR1 is SNHLY and CDR2 FYNNEI. The V and J ends lost 5 bases and 2 bases, in that order; junction bases with no gene match: 5. The CDR3, as DNA: TGTGCCAGCAGTCGACTAGCGGGCCTACAAGAGACCCAGTACTTC. Translating gives CASSRLAGLQETQYF.